The clone carrying this T cell receptor beta chain has ten or more counts. Germline CDR1 is LGHDT and CDR2 is YNNKEL (reference sequence). The CDR3 is 15 amino acids. V was trimmed by 1 base and J by 3 bases, leaving 10 bases between them. This record belongs to a study of glioma-infiltrating T cells. Using RNA template, CDR3s of TCR alpha and beta were amplified with iRepertoire arm-PCR. TCRdb itself ran the multiplex PCR reads through MiXCR, one entry per CDR3 protein. The sample yields some 110,000 distinct CDR3 sequences, around 23% seen once. This receptor was taken from a human donor with low-grade glioma or glioblastoma, undergoing nonglioma brain surgery, or in good health (not recorded which). V and J are TRBV3-1 and TRBJ1-5, with D uncertain. Sequenced: glioma tissue, nonneoplastic brain tissue, or PBMCs (not recorded which). The CDR3 is CASSQGRVNNQPQHF. The CDR3 DNA sequence: TGTGCCAGCAGCCAAGGTAGGGTGAACAATCAGCCCCAGCATTTT.